This T cell receptor beta chain derives from a study of blood T cell repertoires in COVID-19. Study overall: Sites in the United States, Italy and Spain provided acute and convalescent COVID-19 samples. T cells, B-cell-depleted T cells, or PBMCs supplied cDNA or gDNA.

Seattle patient enrollment occurred during active infection, with longitudinal follow-up thereafter. How the authors handled the data: Reference gene primer amplification gave nucleated cell count estimates. Profiling relied on immunoSEQ multiplex PCR, and the TCRdb table lists in-frame clones only, not all of them. D and trimming were read from the DNA, whereas the V and J calls and clone size are those reported in that table. The sample consists of more than 150,000 clones, roughly 79% of them appearing once. Looked up from germline, CDR1 is SGHTA and CDR2 is FQGNSA. V lost 2 bases and J lost 2, with 10 bases in between. The CDR3 sequence is 15 residues long.

V and J are TRBV7-2 and TRBJ1-5; no firm D call. Sequenced: peripheral blood. The clonotype was recovered from a woman older than 75 with COVID-19, enrolled during active disease. CDR3 in DNA: TGTGCCAGCAGCTTAACGGGGATTGGCAATCAGCCCCAGCATTTT. Translation: CASSLTGIGNQPQHF. The variable domain in full, completed from reference TRBV7-2 and TRBJ1-5, reads GAGVSQSPSNKVTEKGKDVELRCDPISGHTALYWYRQSLGQGLEFLIYFQGNSAPDKSGLPSDRFSAERTGGSVSTLTIQRTQQEDSAVYLCASSLTGIGNQPQHFGDGTRLSIL.